Listed here are 6 T cell receptor beta chains from one sample, sequenced in a study of human T cells and chemical hapten exposure. TCRdb redid the calling of the RACE reads with MiXCR, one entry per CDR3 protein. Among around 130,000 distinct CDR3 sequences, about 8.2% were seen once, and the ten largest hold roughly 1.6%. The time point here: healthy volunteer bleed at 2 weeks. Unfractionated whole blood served as the source for total RNA extraction. The material sequenced was whole blood. These receptors were collected from a male donor in good health. Some clones in this sample may be carry-over from other donors' samples.

Many counts were recorded for this clonotype. This chain uses TRBV11-2 with TRBJ2-1, with D possibly being TRBD1 (5 bases). The CDR3 loop spans 15 amino acids. Trimming took off 0 bases at V and 3 bases at J, with 9 bases between the two ends. Germline V gene lookup returns CDR1 SGHAT and CDR2 FQNNGV. The CDR3 DNA reads as TGTGCCAGCAGCTTAGATATGCAGGGCTACAATGAGCAGTTCTTC. Translating it yields CASSLDMQGYNEQFF.

There are many counts of this clonotype. The chain joins TRBV2 to TRBJ2-3; the match to TRBD1 covers 9 bases. V shed 1 base and J 5 bases; nucleotides not matched to a gene: 7. This CDR3 has 16 residues. Germline V CDR1 and CDR2: SNHLY, FYNNEI. CDR3 DNA sequence: TGTGCCAGCAGTGAAGAGATTACAGGGGGCGTAGATACGCAGTATTTT. Its protein is CASSEEITGGVDTQYF.

The chain recombines TRBV5-1 with TRBJ2-7; D uncertain. The V gene lost 5 bases and the J gene lost 0 bases, with 9 bases spanning the gap. Germline lookup yields CDR1 SGHRS and CDR2 YFSETQ. This CDR3 has 13 residues. CDR3 region: CASRPPVSYEQYF. In DNA form, the CDR3 reads TGCGCCAGCAGGCCACCCGTCTCCTACGAGCAGTACTTC.

This chain links TRBV6-6 with TRBJ2-2; 9 bases match TRBD2. With 5 bases clipped from V and 3 bases from J, the junction kept 7 bases outside the gene matches. Germline values: CDR1 MNHNY, CDR2 SVGAGI (reference sequence). CDR3 length: 16 amino acids. The CDR3 coding sequence is TGTGCCAGCAGTCGTTTAGCGGGAGTCGACACCGGGGAGCTGTTTTTT. Translation: CASSRLAGVDTGELFF.

The J gene is TRBJ2-6, the V gene TRBV5-4; TRBD1 matches at 9 bases. The ends lost 4 bases at V and 0 bases at J; junction bases unmatched: 5. The V gene's germline CDR1 is SGHNT and CDR2 YYREEE (reference sequence). The CDR3 runs 17 residues. The CDR3 sequence is CASSPRDRVSGANVLTF. The CDR3 coding sequence is TGTGCCAGCAGCCCCCGGGACAGGGTCTCTGGGGCCAACGTCCTGACTTTC.

This clonotype came up a few times. This chain joins TRBV7-9 and TRBJ2-3; TRBD1 aligns across 9 bases. The length of the CDR3 is 16 residues. Germline trimming cut 2 bases from V and 6 bases from J; bases unmatched to any gene: 9. From germline, CDR1 is SEHNR and CDR2 FQNEAQ (reference sequence). The CDR3 protein is CASSLTLGQGGDTQYF. CDR3 sequence (DNA): TGTGCCAGCAGCTTAACCCTGGGACAGGGAGGGGATACGCAGTATTTT.